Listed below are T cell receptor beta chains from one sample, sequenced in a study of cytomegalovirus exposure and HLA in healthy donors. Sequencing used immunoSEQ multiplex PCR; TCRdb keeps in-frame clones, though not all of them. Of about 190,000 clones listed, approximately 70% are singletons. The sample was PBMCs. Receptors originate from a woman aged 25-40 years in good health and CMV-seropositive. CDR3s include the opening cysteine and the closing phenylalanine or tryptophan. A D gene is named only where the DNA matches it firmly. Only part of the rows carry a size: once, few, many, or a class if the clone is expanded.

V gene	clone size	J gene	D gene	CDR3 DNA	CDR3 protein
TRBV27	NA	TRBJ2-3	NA	TGTGCCAGCAGTACTGCGGGACAGAGCACAGATACGCAGTATTTT	CASSTAGQSTDTQYF
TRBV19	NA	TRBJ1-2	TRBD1	TGTGCCAGTTCGGGACAGGGAAGCGGCTACACCTTC	CASSGQGSGYTF
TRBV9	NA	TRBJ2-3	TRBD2	TGTGCCAGCAGCGTGGGGACAGCGGGACTAGCGGCGTACACAGATACGCAGTATTTT	CASSVGTAGLAAYTDTQYF
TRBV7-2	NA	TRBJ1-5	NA	TGTGCCAGCAGTTCCACACCGGGGGGGACCCAGCATTTT	CASSSTPGGTQHF
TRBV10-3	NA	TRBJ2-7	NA	TGTGCCATCAGGGCGCAGGGGTTGGACGAGCAGTACTTC	CAIRAQGLDEQYF
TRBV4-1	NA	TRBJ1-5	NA	TGCGCCAGCAGCCAAGACCCCCAGTACAATCAGCCCCAGCATTTT	CASSQDPQYNQPQHF
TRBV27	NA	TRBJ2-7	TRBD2	TGTGCCAGCACCCCGAGCCTGGGAGGGGAGCAGTACTTC	CASTPSLGGEQYF
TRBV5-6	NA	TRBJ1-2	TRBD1	TGTGCCAGCAGCCCTCCGGGACAGGGGGCTACCGGCTACACCTTC	CASSPPGQGATGYTF
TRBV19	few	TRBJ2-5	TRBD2	TGTGCCAGTAGTCCTTTTAGCGGGGGAGAAGAGCAGTACTTC	CASSPFSGGEEQYF
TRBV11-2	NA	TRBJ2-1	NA	TGTGCCAGCAGCGGGGGGATTGAGCAGTTCTTC	CASSGGIEQFF
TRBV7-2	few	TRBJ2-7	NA	TGTGCCAGCAGCTTAGAGGACTGGACCTACGAGCAGTACTTC	CASSLEDWTYEQYF
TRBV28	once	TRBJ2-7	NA	TGTGCCAGCAGTCCTAGTGCGGTCATCTCCTACGAGCAGTACTTC	CASSPSAVISYEQYF
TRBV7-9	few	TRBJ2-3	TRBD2	TGTGCCAGCAGCTTAGAGGCTAGCGGGATAACAGATACGCAGTATTTT	CASSLEASGITDTQYF
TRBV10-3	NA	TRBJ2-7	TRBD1	TGTGCCATCCTAGGACAGGGGCACGAGCAGTACTTC	CAILGQGHEQYF
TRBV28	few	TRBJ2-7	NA	TGTGCCAGCAGTTTAAACTCAGGCTACGAGCAGTACTTC	CASSLNSGYEQYF
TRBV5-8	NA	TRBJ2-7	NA	TGTGCCAGCAGCTTTTGGGAGGAATCCTACGAGCAGTACTTC	CASSFWEESYEQYF
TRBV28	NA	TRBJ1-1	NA	TGTGCCACCGTACCGGGACATCCGCCCGAAGCTTTCTTT	CATVPGHPPEAFF
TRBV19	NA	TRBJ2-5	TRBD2	TGTGCCAGTAGTAGGGACTTAGCGGGAGTAGGAGAGACCCAGTACTTC	CASSRDLAGVGETQYF
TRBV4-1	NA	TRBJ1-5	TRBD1	TGCGCCAGCAGCCAAACCCCGGGACAGGGGGTAGGCAATCAGCCCCAGCATTTT	CASSQTPGQGVGNQPQHF
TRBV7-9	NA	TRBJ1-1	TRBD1	TGTGCCAGCAGCGCCCAGACAGGGATCAACACTGAAGCTTTCTTT	CASSAQTGINTEAFF
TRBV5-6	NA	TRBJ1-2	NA	TGTGCCAGCAGCTTGGTAGGGGAAGTTAATGGCTACACCTTC	CASSLVGEVNGYTF
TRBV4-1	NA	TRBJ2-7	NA	TGCGCCAGCAGCCAGTACCGGGACACACGCGAGCAGTACTTC	CASSQYRDTREQYF
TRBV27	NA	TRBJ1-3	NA	TGTGCCAGCAGCCGAGGACTTGGAAACACCATATATTTT	CASSRGLGNTIYF
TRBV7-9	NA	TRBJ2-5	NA	TGTTCCAGCAGCTTAACAGGGACGGAGACCCAGTACTTC	CSSSLTGTETQYF
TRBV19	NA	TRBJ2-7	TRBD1	TGTGCCAGTAGTATGGGACAGCCTTACGAGCAGTACTTC	CASSMGQPYEQYF